This T cell receptor beta chain emerged from a study of cytomegalovirus exposure and HLA in healthy donors. The primer mix had 60 Vbeta and 13 Jbeta primers. Sequencing was performed with immunoSEQ multiplex PCR; in TCRdb, only in-frame clones are kept and a portion is missing. Among more than 95,000 clones listed, around 72% were seen once. Points from the study as a whole: For cytomegalovirus status, the classifier reportedly gave diagnoses with high specificity and sensitivity. The authors listed 150 to 200 TCR beta chains as cytomegalovirus-associated. In a later analysis, a genetic analysis reported fewer productive-TCR N-insertions in an Asian-associated ancestry cluster than the cohort average.

Unrecorded immune exposure was likely among donors, who were nominally healthy when sampled. Comment on this clone: Its antigen is currently unknown.

The CDR3 length is 12 residues. Germline V CDR1 and CDR2: SGHRS, YFSETQ. Trimming left V 0 bases short and J 7 bases short, with 8 bases between. The chain has TRBV5-1 and TRBJ2-7, with D maybe TRBD2 (6 bases). The receptor comes from a woman aged 50 to 65 in good health and CMV-seropositive. The sample consisted of PBMCs. As DNA, the CDR3 is TGCGCCAGCAGCTTGGCGGGGAGGGAGCAGTACTTC. Translating gives CASSLAGREQYF.